A single sample is the source of the 32 T cell receptor beta chains below, sequenced in a study of blood T cell repertoires in COVID-19. Assay used: immunoSEQ multiplex PCR; TCRdb lists only in-frame clones, some missing. Of more than 300,000 clones in the sample, under 90% were seen once. Sequencing was done on a sample of PBMCs or T cells enriched from blood (not recorded which). These TCRs come from a young man who had recovered from COVID-19.

A few counts support this clone. The gene calls are TRBV7-8 and TRBJ2-3; D ambiguous. V lost 4 bases and J 0 bases, leaving 8 bases between the germline ends. This CDR3 contains 14 residues. Germline CDR1 SGHVS, CDR2 FQNEAQ. The CDR3 is CASSSEESTDTQYF. DNA of the CDR3: TGTGCCAGCAGCTCCGAGGAGAGCACAGATACGCAGTATTTT. Using reference TRBV7-8 and TRBJ2-3 for the parts outside the CDR3, the full variable domain is GAGVSQSPRYKVAKRGQDVALRCDPISGHVSLFWYQQALGQGPEFLTYFQNEAQLDKSGLPSDRFFAERPEGSVSTLKIQRTQQEDSAVYLCASSSEESTDTQYFGPGTRLTVL.

The V and J genes are TRBV7-9 and TRBJ1-2; TRBD1 agrees at 9 bases. The trim removed 4 bases at V and 4 bases at J, leaving 10 bases unmatched. This CDR3 is built from 16 residues. Germline CDR1 and CDR2: SEHNR and FQNEAQ (reference sequence). CDR3 DNA sequence: TGTGCCAGCAGCTCGACAACAGGGGGCCGCAGCTATGGCTACACCTTC. It codes for CASSSTTGGRSYGYTF.

This chain links TRBV4-1 with TRBJ1-6; D is ambiguous. This CDR3 region has 16 residues. CDR1 and CDR2 (germline): MGHRA, YSYEKL. V shed 0 bases and J shed 8 bases, with 14 bases lying between them. CDR3 DNA sequence: TGCGCCAGCAGCCAAGAGGGAATGGGGAGATATTCACCCCTCCACTTT. Translated, it gives CASSQEGMGRYSPLHF.

This chain links TRBV18 with TRBJ2-7; possible D gene TRBD1, 6 bases. Germline loops: CDR1 KGHSH, CDR2 LQKENI. V lost 8 bases to trimming and J lost 1 base, with 15 bases between them. The CDR3 covers 14 residues. The chain's CDR3 is CASGRGQYSYEQYF. The CDR3, as DNA: TGTGCCAGCGGACGCGGACAGTATTCCTACGAGCAGTACTTC.

The chain combines TRBV18 with TRBJ2-7, with D tentatively TRBD1 (5 bases). The germline V and J ends were trimmed by 0 bases and 0 bases, with 15 bases remaining between them. Germline V CDR1 and CDR2: KGHSH, LQKENI. The CDR3 contains 17 residues. CDR3 residues: CASSPPSERGDSYEQYF. The CDR3, as DNA: TGTGCCAGCTCACCACCATCGGAAAGGGGCGACTCCTACGAGCAGTACTTC.

The chain links TRBV7-9 to TRBJ2-7, with a possible D match to TRBD2 (6 bases). Germline V gene lookup returns CDR1 SEHNR and CDR2 FQNEAQ (reference sequence). The V end lost 5 bases, the J end lost 1 base, and 18 bases lay between the germline ends. The CDR3 runs to 16 residues. CDR3 DNA: TGTGCCAGCAGCCCCCCTGGAGGGACTGCTTCCTACGAGCAGTACTTC. This gives the protein CASSPPGGTASYEQYF. The full variable domain, its missing parts supplied by reference TRBV7-9 and TRBJ2-7, is DTGVSQNPRHKITKRGQNVTFRCDPISEHNRLYWYRQTLGQGPEFLTYFQNEAQLEKSRLLSDRFSAERPKGSFSTLEIQRTEQGDSAMYLCASSPPGGTASYEQYFGPGTRLTVT.

The V gene is TRBV28, the J gene TRBJ2-7, with D maybe TRBD2 (5 bases). The V gene's germline CDR1 is MDHEN and CDR2 SYDVKM. The CDR3 consists of 16 residues. Trimming left V 1 base short and J 1 base short, with 14 bases between. Here the CDR3 reads CASSLSGLAGSYEQYF. The CDR3 DNA reads as TGTGCCAGCAGTTTATCTGGGCTGGCGGGTTCCTACGAGCAGTACTTC. The whole variable domain, remainder taken from reference TRBV28 and TRBJ2-7, is DVKVTQSSRYLVKRTGEKVFLECVQDMDHENMFWYRQDPGLGLRLIYFSYDVKMKEKGDIPEGYSVSREKKERFSLILESASTNQTSMYLCASSLSGLAGSYEQYFGPGTRLTVT.

This clone appeared many times. The chain has TRBV5-5 and TRBJ2-7; a weak D match, TRBD1 (6 bases). The CDR3 is 15 residues long. The germline V and J ends were trimmed by 4 bases and 5 bases, with 19 bases remaining between them. Germline V gene data show CDR1 as SGHKS and CDR2 as YYEKEE (reference sequence). The CDR3 region has the DNA TGTGCCAGCAGCCCCACCAGGGGACGGTTTGACGAGCAGTACTTC. Translated: CASSPTRGRFDEQYF. Full variable domain (outside the CDR3, taken from reference TRBV5-5 and TRBJ2-7): DAGVTQSPTHLIKTRGQQVTLRCSPISGHKSVSWYQQVLGQGPQFIFQYYEKEERGRGNFPDRFSARQFPNYSSELNVNALLLGDSALYLCASSPTRGRFDEQYFGPGTRLTVT.

The chain employs TRBV15 and TRBJ1-2; 7 bases align to TRBD1. CDR1 and CDR2 (germline): LNHNV, YYDKDF (reference sequence). V was clipped by 3 bases and J by 4 bases; unmatched bases: 8. The CDR3 loop spans 15 amino acids. This CDR3 is CATSSSPTGVYGYTF. The CDR3 DNA sequence: TGTGCCACCAGCAGTAGTCCTACAGGGGTCTATGGCTACACCTTC.

This clone has more than one count but fewer than ten. The chain couples TRBV18 to TRBJ2-7, with 8 bases identical to TRBD1. The CDR3 is 13 amino acids. Looked up from germline, CDR1 is KGHSH and CDR2 is LQKENI. V shed 6 bases and J 5 bases; nucleotides not matched to a gene: 6. The CDR3 region has the DNA TGTGCCAGCTCCCGACAGGGGAATGACGAGCAGTACTTC. Translating it yields CASSRQGNDEQYF.

The gene calls are TRBV10-3 and TRBJ1-1; 8 bases match TRBD1. From germline, CDR1 is ENHRY and CDR2 SYGVKD. CDR3 length equals 14 residues. J was trimmed by 11 bases and V by 4 bases; bases with no gene match: 12. The CDR3 loop reads CAISALTGATGAFF. For the CDR3, the DNA is TGTGCCATCAGTGCCCTGACAGGGGCGACGGGGGCTTTCTTT.

V usage is TRBV25-1 and J usage is TRBJ1-5, with a weak D call TRBD1 (5 bases). The CDR3 loop spans 16 amino acids. Germline V CDR1 and CDR2: MGHDK, SYGVNS. V lost 1 base, J lost 0 bases, and 10 bases lay in between. The CDR3 reads CASSEWGSNSNQPQHF. The DNA of the CDR3 is TGTGCCAGCAGTGAATGGGGCAGCAATAGCAATCAGCCCCAGCATTTT.

V and J are TRBV9 and TRBJ2-4; a possible D gene is TRBD1 (6 bases). The CDR3 extends over 18 amino acids. V was shortened by 0 bases and J by 0 bases, with 16 bases between the two germline ends. Germline loops: CDR1 SGDLS, CDR2 YYNGEE. CDR3 protein: CASSVGKTGTLAKNIQYF. CDR3 DNA: TGTGCCAGCAGCGTAGGGAAGACAGGAACGTTAGCCAAAAACATTCAGTACTTC.

The genes are TRBV18 and TRBJ1-5, with 7 bases matching TRBD1. Germline trimming cut 5 bases from V and 2 bases from J; bases unmatched to any gene: 3. This CDR3 spans 14 amino acids. Germline V CDR1 and CDR2: KGHSH, LQKENI. CDR3 in amino acids: CASSTGVGNQPQHF. CDR3 nucleotides: TGTGCCAGCTCAACAGGGGTGGGCAATCAGCCCCAGCATTTT.

This chain links TRBV7-8 with TRBJ1-1, with D possibly being TRBD1 (5 bases). CDR1 is SGHVS and CDR2 is FQNEAQ in the germline V gene. Trimming stripped 0 bases from V and 6 bases from J, with 11 bases between. The CDR3 length is 14 residues. CDR3: CASSLAPREAEAFF. CDR3 sequence (DNA): TGTGCCAGCAGCTTAGCGCCCAGGGAGGCTGAAGCTTTCTTT.

This clone was detected only once. The J gene is TRBJ2-2, the V gene TRBV7-2; D is undetermined. CDR1 and CDR2 from the germline V gene are SGHTA and FQGNSA. This CDR3 spans 12 amino acids. Trimming took off 3 bases at V and 7 bases at J, with 6 bases between the two ends. CDR3 amino acids: CASSFFLGELFF. CDR3 in DNA: TGTGCCAGCAGCTTTTTCCTCGGGGAGCTGTTTTTT.

This sequence joins TRBV7-9 and TRBJ1-6; D remains ambiguous. With 2 bases removed from V and 12 bases from J, the gap between germline ends came to 8 bases. Germline lookup yields CDR1 SEHNR and CDR2 FQNEAQ (reference sequence). This CDR3 is built from 12 residues. CDR3 sequence (DNA): TGTGCCAGCAGCTTACCACAATTACCCCTCCACTTT. It translates to CASSLPQLPLHF.

The chain is built from TRBV10-3 and TRBJ1-2; 10 nucleotides align to TRBD1. Unmatched junction bases numbered 7, after V lost 5 bases and J lost 7 bases. CDR1 is ENHRY and CDR2 is SYGVKD in the germline V gene. The CDR3 length is 14 residues. This CDR3 reads CAISPGQGMSGYTF. CDR3 nucleotides: TGTGCCATCAGTCCGGGACAGGGGATGTCTGGCTACACCTTC.

The chain couples TRBV5-5 to TRBJ2-7, with D tentatively TRBD2 (5 bases). Germline V gene data show CDR1 as SGHKS and CDR2 as YYEKEE (reference sequence). V was clipped by 2 bases and J by 0 bases, with 9 bases between them. The CDR3 loop spans 14 amino acids. CDR3 DNA sequence: TGTGCCAGCAGCTTAGACTACTTCTCCTACGAGCAGTACTTC. This sequence encodes CASSLDYFSYEQYF. The variable domain in full, completed from reference TRBV5-5 and TRBJ2-7, reads DAGVTQSPTHLIKTRGQQVTLRCSPISGHKSVSWYQQVLGQGPQFIFQYYEKEERGRGNFPDRFSARQFPNYSSELNVNALLLGDSALYLCASSLDYFSYEQYFGPGTRLTVT.

The genes are TRBV28 and TRBJ1-2, with TRBD1 identical over 7 bases. This CDR3 is 14 amino acids long. Germline values: CDR1 MDHEN, CDR2 SYDVKM. The trim removed 6 bases at V and 6 bases at J, leaving 10 bases unmatched. The CDR3 here is CASRIMTGIHGYTF. As DNA, the CDR3 is TGTGCCAGCAGAATTATGACAGGGATCCATGGCTACACCTTC.

V gene TRBV25-1 combines with J gene TRBJ2-7; D is possibly TRBD2 (6 bases). Germline V gene data show CDR1 as MGHDK and CDR2 as SYGVNS. V gave up 4 bases and J gave up 2 bases, with 12 bases separating them. This CDR3 is 14 amino acids long. The CDR3 loop is CASSGAGTAYEQYF. Here the CDR3 DNA reads TGTGCCAGCAGTGGCGCGGGGACGGCCTACGAGCAGTACTTC.

The V and J genes are TRBV2 and TRBJ2-1; D not certain. Trimming pared 1 base from V and 7 bases from J, leaving 11 bases between. The CDR3 has 14 amino acids. The germline V gene has CDR1 SNHLY and CDR2 FYNNEI. CDR3 sequence: CASSEVETKNEQFF. The CDR3 DNA reads TGTGCCAGCAGTGAAGTGGAGACCAAAAATGAGCAGTTCTTC.

The chain joins TRBV24-1 to TRBJ1-2; TRBD1 aligns across 9 bases. V dropped 4 bases and J dropped 7; count of bases not matched to a gene: 9. The CDR3 is made up of 15 amino acids. CDR1 and CDR2 from the germline V gene are KGHDR and SFDVKD. The CDR3 nucleotides are TGTGCCACCAGTGAATCGACAGGGGGGCGCGGTGGCTACACCTTC. Translating it yields CATSESTGGRGGYTF.

This clone has a count of ten or more. The chain has TRBV7-2 and TRBJ2-7, with D possibly being TRBD2 (7 bases). This CDR3 is 14 amino acids long. V was pared by 4 bases and J by 5 bases, with 15 bases between. Germline lookup yields CDR1 SGHTA and CDR2 FQGNSA. This chain's CDR3 is CASSWGPGRDEQYF. CDR3 in DNA: TGTGCCAGCAGCTGGGGGCCGGGGAGGGACGAGCAGTACTTC.

This sequence joins TRBV5-1 and TRBJ1-1; D call uncertain. V dropped 2 bases and J dropped 5 bases, with 10 bases sitting between them. Germline V lookup: CDR1 SGHRS, CDR2 YFSETQ. CDR3 size: 13 residues. In DNA, the CDR3 is TGCGCCAGCAGCTTAGCCGAATGGACTGAAGCTTTCTTT. Protein: CASSLAEWTEAFF.

CDR3 amino acids: CASSPQGAVNSPLHF. CDR3 DNA sequence: TGTGCCAGCAGCCCACAGGGGGCGGTCAATTCACCCCTCCACTTT. The chain uses TRBV9 and TRBJ1-6; 9 bases are a match to TRBD1. The CDR3 is 15 residues long. The trim removed 4 bases at V and 7 bases at J, leaving 6 bases unmatched. Germline assignment: CDR1 SGDLS and CDR2 YYNGEE.

The genes are TRBV15 and TRBJ1-1; maybe TRBD1 (6 bases). Germline CDR1 and CDR2: LNHNV and YYDKDF (reference sequence). This CDR3 is built from 15 residues. V was trimmed by 3 bases and J by 4 bases, leaving 15 bases between them. This CDR3 is CATSRRGGSSTEAFF. The CDR3 nucleotides are TGTGCCACCAGCAGGCGGGGGGGCTCAAGCACTGAAGCTTTCTTT.

This chain uses TRBV3-1 (or the pseudogene TRBV3-2) with TRBJ1-1; TRBD1 might be the D (6 bases). CDR3 length equals 16 residues. Germline V gives CDR1 LGHDT, CDR2 YNNKEL (reference sequence). V was shortened by 0 bases and J by 6 bases, with 17 bases between the two germline ends. The CDR3: CASSQDLTGLRSEAFF. CDR3 sequence (DNA): TGTGCCAGCAGCCAAGATTTAACAGGGTTGCGGTCTGAAGCTTTCTTT.

The chain recombines TRBV25-1 with TRBJ1-3, with a weak D call TRBD1 (5 bases). The CDR3 sequence is 17 residues long. Trimming stripped 1 base from V and 1 base from J, with 14 bases between. Germline loops: CDR1 MGHDK, CDR2 SYGVNS. In nucleotides, the CDR3 is TGTGCCAGCAGTGAATCAGGGAAGCTTGGGTCTGGAAACACCATATATTTT. This gives the protein CASSESGKLGSGNTIYF.

This rearrangement joins TRBV30 to TRBJ1-1, with D possibly matching TRBD1 (5 bases). From germline, CDR1 is GTSNPN and CDR2 SVGIG (reference sequence). The CDR3 has 15 residues. Between the trimmed V and J ends, which lost 0 bases and 1 base, there was a span of 12 bases. Here the CDR3 DNA reads TGTGCCTGGAGTGTACCGGGGGTCCCGAACACTGAAGCTTTCTTT. Translated, it gives CAWSVPGVPNTEAFF.

V gene TRBV30 combines with J gene TRBJ1-1; D possibly corresponds to TRBD1 (5 bases). CDR1 is GTSNPN and CDR2 is SVGIG in the germline V gene (reference sequence). V was shortened by 2 bases and J by 4 bases, with 14 bases between the two germline ends. CDR3 length: 14 residues. CDR3 DNA: TGTGCCTGGAGTCCTGGGCCGGGGGGCACTGAAGCTTTCTTT. It encodes CAWSPGPGGTEAFF.

The chain combines TRBV19 with TRBJ1-4; 11 positions match TRBD1. Germline-derived CDR1 and CDR2 are LNHDA and SQIVND (reference sequence). The V segment lost 5 bases and the J segment 3 bases; nucleotides outside the gene matches: 14. The CDR3 contains 19 residues. The CDR3 DNA reads as TGTGCCAGTAGTCGCATCCGGGACAGGGGGAAAAAGGCTAATGAAAAACTGTTTTTT. It codes for CASSRIRDRGKKANEKLFF.